These 3 T cell receptor beta chains share one sample of origin, sequenced in a study of blood T cell repertoires in COVID-19. Here immunoSEQ multiplex PCR was the method, and the copy in TCRdb shows in-frame clones only, minus some. The sample yields 75,000 to 90,000 clones, 80% seen once. Sequenced input: peripheral blood. The receptor set was obtained from a woman aged 65 to 85 with acute or convalescent COVID-19.

This clone turned up a few times. The chain recombines TRBV6-5 with TRBJ2-2, with D tentatively TRBD1 (5 bases). Trimming cost V 6 bases and J 7 bases, with 12 bases left between them. The CDR3 totals 13 residues. Germline V gene data show CDR1 as MNHEY and CDR2 as SVGAGI. CDR3 region: CASSYQGNGELFF. Here the CDR3 DNA reads TGTGCCAGCAGCTATCAGGGAAACGGGGAGCTGTTTTTT.

This chain uses TRBV6-5 with TRBJ2-3; 8 bases map to TRBD1. After removal of 0 bases from V and 4 bases from J, the junction contained 6 bases not matched to a gene. Looked up from germline, CDR1 is MNHEY and CDR2 is SVGAGI. The CDR3 loop spans 16 amino acids. For the CDR3, the DNA is TGTGCCAGCAGTTACTCTTCCAGGGGGCGCGCAGATACGCAGTATTTT. This gives the protein CASSYSSRGRADTQYF.

This clone was recorded only once. The rearrangement links TRBV6-5 to TRBJ1-2, with 8 positions matching TRBD1. The CDR3 has 15 amino acids. V lost 4 bases to trimming and J lost 4 bases; unmatched junction nucleotides: 8. Per the germline V gene, CDR1 is MNHEY and CDR2 is SVGAGI. The CDR3: CASSLMSGGVYGYTF. Written as DNA, the CDR3 is TGTGCCAGCAGTTTGATGTCAGGGGGCGTCTATGGCTACACCTTC.